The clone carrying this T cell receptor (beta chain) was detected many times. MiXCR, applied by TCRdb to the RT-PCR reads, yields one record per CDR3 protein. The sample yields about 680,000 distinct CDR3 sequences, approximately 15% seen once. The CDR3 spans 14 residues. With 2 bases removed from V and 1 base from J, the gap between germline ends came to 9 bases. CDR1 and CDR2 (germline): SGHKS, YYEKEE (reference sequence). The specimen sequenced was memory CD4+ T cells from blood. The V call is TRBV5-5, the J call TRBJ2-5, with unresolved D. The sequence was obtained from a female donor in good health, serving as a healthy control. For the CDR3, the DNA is TGTGCCAGCAGCTTAATGCAGGTCCAAGAGACCCAGTACTTC. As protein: CASSLMQVQETQYF.